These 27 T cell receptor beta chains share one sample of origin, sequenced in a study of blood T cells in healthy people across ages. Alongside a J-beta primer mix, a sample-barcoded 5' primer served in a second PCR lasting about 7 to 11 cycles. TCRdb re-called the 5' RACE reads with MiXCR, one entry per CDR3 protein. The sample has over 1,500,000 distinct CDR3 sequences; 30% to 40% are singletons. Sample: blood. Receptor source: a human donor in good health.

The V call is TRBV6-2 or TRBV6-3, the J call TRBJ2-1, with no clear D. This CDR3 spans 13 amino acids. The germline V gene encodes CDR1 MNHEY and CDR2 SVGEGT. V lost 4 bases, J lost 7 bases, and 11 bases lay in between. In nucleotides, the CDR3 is TGTGCCAGCAGTTCCCTTATTGATAATGAGCAGTTCTTC. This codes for CASSSLIDNEQFF.

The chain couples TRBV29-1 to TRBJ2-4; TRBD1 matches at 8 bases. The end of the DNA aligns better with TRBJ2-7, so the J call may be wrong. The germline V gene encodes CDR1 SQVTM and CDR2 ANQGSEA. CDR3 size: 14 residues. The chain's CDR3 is CSVVRQGTTYEQYF. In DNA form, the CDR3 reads TGCAGCGTGGTTAGACAGGGGACCACCTACGAGCAGTACTTC.

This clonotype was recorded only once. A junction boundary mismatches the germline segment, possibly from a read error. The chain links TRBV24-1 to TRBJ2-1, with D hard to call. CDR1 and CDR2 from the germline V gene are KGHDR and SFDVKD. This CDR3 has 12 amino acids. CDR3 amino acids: CATCDPGSEQFF. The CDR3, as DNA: TGTGCCACCTGTGATCCGGGTTCTGAGCAGTTCTTC.

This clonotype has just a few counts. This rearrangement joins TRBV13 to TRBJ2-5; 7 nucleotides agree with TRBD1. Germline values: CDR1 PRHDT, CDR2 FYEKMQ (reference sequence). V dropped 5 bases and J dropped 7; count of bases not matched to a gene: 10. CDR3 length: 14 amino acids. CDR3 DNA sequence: TGTGCCAGCAGCCACTACCGGACAGGAGGGACCCAGTACTTC. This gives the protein CASSHYRTGGTQYF.

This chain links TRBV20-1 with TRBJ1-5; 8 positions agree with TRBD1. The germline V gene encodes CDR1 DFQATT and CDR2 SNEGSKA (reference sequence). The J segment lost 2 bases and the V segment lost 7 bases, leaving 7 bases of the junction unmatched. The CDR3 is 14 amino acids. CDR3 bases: TGCAGTGTGGACAGGGCAGCCGGCAATCAGCCCCAGCATTTT. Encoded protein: CSVDRAAGNQPQHF.

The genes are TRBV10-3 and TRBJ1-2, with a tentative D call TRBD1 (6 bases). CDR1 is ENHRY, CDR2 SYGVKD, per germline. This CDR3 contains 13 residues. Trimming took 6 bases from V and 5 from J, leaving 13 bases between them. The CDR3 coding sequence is TGTGCCATCAGAGGGGGATTAGGGTATGGCTACACCTTC. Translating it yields CAIRGGLGYGYTF.

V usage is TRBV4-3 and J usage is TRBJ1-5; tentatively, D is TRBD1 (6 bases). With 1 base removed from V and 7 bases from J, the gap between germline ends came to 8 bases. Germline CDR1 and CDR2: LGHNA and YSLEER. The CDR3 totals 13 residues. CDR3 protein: CASSQGGQQPQHF. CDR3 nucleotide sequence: TGCGCCAGCAGCCAAGGGGGGCAGCAGCCCCAGCATTTT.

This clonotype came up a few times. The CDR3 DNA is TGTGCCAGCAGCGGGGGGTGGGAGACCCAGTACTTC. It encodes CASSGGWETQYF. The rearrangement links TRBV4-2 to TRBJ2-5; TRBD2 is a possible D gene (6 bases). V lost 5 bases and J 5 bases, leaving 9 bases between the germline ends. The CDR3 is 12 residues long. Looked up from germline, CDR1 is LGHNA and CDR2 is YNFKEQ.

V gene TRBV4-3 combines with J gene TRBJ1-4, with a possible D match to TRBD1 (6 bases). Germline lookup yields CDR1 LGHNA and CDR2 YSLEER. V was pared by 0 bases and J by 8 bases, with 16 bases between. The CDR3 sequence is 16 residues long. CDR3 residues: CASSQEFTTGGEKLFF. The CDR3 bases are TGCGCCAGCAGCCAAGAGTTTACGACAGGTGGGGAAAAACTGTTTTTT.

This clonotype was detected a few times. CDR3 bases: TGTGCCATCAGTGACCTAGCGGGGGACGGAGATACGCAGTATTTT. This gives the protein CAISDLAGDGDTQYF. V and J are TRBV10-3 and TRBJ2-3; 10 bases line up with TRBD2. This CDR3 spans 15 amino acids. Per the germline V gene, CDR1 is ENHRY and CDR2 is SYGVKD. Trimming removed 3 bases from V and 5 bases from J; junction bases left unmatched: 5.

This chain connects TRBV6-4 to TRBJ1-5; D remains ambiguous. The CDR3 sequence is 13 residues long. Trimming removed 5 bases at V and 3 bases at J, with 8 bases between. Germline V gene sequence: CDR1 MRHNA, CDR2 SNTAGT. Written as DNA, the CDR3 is TGTGCCAGCAGTCAGAGTATCAATCAGCCCCAGCATTTT. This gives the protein CASSQSINQPQHF.

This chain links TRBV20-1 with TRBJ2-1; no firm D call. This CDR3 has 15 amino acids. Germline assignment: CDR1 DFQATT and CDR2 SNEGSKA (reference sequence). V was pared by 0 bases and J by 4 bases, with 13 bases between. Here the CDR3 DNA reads TGCAGTGCTAGAGATCAATTTGGCGGATACAATGAGCAGTTCTTC. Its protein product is CSARDQFGGYNEQFF.

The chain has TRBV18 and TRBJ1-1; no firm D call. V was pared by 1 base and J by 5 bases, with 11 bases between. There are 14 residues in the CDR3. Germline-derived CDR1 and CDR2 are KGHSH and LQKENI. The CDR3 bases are TGTGCCAGCTCACCACAGGACGGGAGGACTGAAGCTTTCTTT. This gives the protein CASSPQDGRTEAFF.

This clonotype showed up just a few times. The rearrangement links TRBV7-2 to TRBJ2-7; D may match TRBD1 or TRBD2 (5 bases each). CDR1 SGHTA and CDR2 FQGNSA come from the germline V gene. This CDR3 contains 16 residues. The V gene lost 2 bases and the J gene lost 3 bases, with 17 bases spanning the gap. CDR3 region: CASSLSTGTRGYEQYF. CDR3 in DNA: TGTGCCAGCAGCTTAAGTACCGGGACCCGGGGCTACGAGCAGTACTTC.

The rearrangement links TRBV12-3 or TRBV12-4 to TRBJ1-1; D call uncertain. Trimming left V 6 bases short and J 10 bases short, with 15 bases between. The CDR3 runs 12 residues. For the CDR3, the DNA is TGTGCCAGCAGCCCGGAGGGTATTCGAGCTTTCTTT. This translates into CASSPEGIRAFF.

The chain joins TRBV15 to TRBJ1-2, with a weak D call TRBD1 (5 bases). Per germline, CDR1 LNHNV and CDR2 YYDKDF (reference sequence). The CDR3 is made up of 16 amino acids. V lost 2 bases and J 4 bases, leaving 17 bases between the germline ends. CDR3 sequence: CATSRPYDRNTYGYTF. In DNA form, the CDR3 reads TGTGCCACCAGCAGACCCTACGACAGAAATACCTATGGCTACACCTTC. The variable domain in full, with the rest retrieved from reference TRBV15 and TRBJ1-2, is DAMVIQNPRYQVTQFGKPVTLSCSQTLNHNVMYWYQQKSSQAPKLLFHYYDKDFNNEADTPDNFQSRRPNTSFCFLDIRSPGLGDTAMYLCATSRPYDRNTYGYTFGSGTRLTVV.

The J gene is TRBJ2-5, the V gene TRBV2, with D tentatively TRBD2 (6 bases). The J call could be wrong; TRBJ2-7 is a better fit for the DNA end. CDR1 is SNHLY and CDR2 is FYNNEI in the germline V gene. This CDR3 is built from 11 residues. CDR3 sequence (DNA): TGTGCCAGCGCGTGGGGGGACGAGCAGTACTTC. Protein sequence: CASAWGDEQYF.

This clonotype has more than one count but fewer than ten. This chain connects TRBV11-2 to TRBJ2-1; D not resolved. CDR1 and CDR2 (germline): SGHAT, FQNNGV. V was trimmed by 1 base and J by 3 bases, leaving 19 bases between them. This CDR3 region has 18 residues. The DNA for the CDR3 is TGTGCCAGCAGCTTAGTATACTCCGCCGGCATGTTCTACAATGAGCAGTTCTTC. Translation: CASSLVYSAGMFYNEQFF.

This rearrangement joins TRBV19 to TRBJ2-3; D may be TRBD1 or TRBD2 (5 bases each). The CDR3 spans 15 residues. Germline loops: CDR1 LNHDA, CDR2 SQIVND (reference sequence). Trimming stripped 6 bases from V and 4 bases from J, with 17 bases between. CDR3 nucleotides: TGTGCCAGTAGACGGGGCCCCGGTCGGGCAGATACGCAGTATTTT. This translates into CASRRGPGRADTQYF.

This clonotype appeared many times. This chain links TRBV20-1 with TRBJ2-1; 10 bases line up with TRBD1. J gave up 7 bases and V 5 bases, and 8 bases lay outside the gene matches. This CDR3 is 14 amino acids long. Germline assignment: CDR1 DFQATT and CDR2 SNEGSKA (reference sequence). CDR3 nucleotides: TGCAGTGCTGAGACAGGGGGCGCTGAAAATGAGCAGTTCTTC. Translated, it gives CSAETGGAENEQFF.

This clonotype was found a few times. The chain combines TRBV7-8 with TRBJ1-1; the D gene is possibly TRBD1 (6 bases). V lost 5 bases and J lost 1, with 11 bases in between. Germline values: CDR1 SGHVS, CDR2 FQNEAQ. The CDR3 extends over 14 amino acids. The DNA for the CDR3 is TGTGCCAGCAGCCGCGACAGGCCGAACACTGAAGCTTTCTTT. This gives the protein CASSRDRPNTEAFF.

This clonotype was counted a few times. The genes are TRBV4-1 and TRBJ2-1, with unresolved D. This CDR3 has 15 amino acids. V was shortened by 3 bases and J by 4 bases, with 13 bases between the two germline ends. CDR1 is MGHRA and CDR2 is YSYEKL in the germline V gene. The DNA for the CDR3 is TGCGCCAGCAGCCAGGGTAATGGGGTTTACAATGAGCAGTTCTTC. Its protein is CASSQGNGVYNEQFF.

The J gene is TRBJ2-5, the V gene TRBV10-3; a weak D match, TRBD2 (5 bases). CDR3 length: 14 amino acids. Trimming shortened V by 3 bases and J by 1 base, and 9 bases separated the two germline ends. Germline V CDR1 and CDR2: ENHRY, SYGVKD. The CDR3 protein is CAISESLAQETQYF. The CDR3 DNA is TGTGCCATCAGTGAAAGTCTAGCCCAAGAGACCCAGTACTTC.

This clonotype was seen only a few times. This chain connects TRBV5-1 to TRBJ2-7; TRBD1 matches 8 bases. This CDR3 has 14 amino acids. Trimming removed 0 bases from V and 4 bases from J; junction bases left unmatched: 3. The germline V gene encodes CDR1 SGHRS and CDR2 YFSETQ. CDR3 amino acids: CASSLAGQEYEQYF. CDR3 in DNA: TGCGCCAGCAGCTTGGCGGGACAGGAATACGAGCAGTACTTC.

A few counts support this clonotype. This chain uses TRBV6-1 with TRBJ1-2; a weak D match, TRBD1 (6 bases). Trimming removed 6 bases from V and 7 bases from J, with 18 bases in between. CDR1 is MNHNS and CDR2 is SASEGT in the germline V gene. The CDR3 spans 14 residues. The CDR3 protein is CASRVGGGLGGYTF. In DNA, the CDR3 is TGTGCCAGCAGAGTTGGGGGCGGATTAGGTGGCTACACCTTC.

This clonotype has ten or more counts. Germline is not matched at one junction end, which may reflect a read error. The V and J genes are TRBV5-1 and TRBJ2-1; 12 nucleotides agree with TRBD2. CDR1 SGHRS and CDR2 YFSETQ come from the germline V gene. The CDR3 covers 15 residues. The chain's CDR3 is CASSLAGGLGNEQFF. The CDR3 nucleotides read TGTGCCAGCAGCCTAGCGGGGGGGCTTGGAAATGAGCAGTTCTTC.

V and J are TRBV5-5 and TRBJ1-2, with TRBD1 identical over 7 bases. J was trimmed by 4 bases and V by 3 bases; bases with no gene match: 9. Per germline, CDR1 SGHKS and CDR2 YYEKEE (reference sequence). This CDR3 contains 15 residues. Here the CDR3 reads CASSSPRDRPYGYTF. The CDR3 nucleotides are TGTGCCAGCAGCTCACCGCGGGACAGACCCTATGGCTACACCTTC. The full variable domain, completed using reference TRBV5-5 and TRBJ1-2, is DAGVTQSPTHLIKTRGQQVTLRCSPISGHKSVSWYQQVLGQGPQFIFQYYEKEERGRGNFPDRFSARQFPNYSSELNVNALLLGDSALYLCASSSPRDRPYGYTFGSGTRLTVV.